This T cell receptor (beta chain) is drawn from a study of cytomegalovirus exposure and HLA in healthy donors. As for the study in general: Among 150 million to 200 million T cells, an earlier analysis found 117 million unique TCR beta sequences. The study's findings and limits: Some V segments (TRBV6-2 and TRBV6-3 among them) were excluded as indistinguishable. The study listed roughly 160 cytomegalovirus-associated TCR beta chains.

The V gene lost 0 bases and the J gene lost 1 base, with 9 bases spanning the gap. The CDR3 totals 15 residues. Germline V CDR1 and CDR2: LGHNA, YSLEER. PCR employed 60 Vbeta and 13 Jbeta primers. Sequencing was performed with immunoSEQ multiplex PCR; in TCRdb, only in-frame clones are kept and a portion is missing. The table shows fewer than 200,000 clones, with over 70% occurring only once. This clone appeared once. The antigen remains unidentified. This TCR was sampled from a man in his forties in good health and CMV-seropositive. The sequencing sample was made of PBMCs. The V gene is TRBV4-3, the J gene TRBJ2-5; D is ambiguous. The CDR3 spells CASSQDWSIQETQYF. CDR3 nucleotide sequence: TGCGCCAGCAGCCAAGATTGGTCTATCCAAGAGACCCAGTACTTC.